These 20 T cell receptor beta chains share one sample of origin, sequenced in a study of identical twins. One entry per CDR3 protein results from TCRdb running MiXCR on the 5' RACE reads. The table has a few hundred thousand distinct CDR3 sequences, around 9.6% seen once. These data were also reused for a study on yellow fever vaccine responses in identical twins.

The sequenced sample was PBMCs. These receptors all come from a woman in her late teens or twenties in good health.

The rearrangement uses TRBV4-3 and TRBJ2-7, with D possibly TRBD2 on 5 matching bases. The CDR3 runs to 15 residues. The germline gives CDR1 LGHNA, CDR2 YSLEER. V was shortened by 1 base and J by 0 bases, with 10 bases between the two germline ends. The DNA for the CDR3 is TGCGCCAGCAGCCAAGGGGTAGCGACCTCCTACGAGCAGTACTTC. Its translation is CASSQGVATSYEQYF.

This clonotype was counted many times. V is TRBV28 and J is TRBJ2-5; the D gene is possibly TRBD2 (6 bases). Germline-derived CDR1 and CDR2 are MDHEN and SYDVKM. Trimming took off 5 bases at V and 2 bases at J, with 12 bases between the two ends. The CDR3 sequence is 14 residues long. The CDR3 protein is CASSPGTSQETQYF. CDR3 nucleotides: TGTGCCAGCAGTCCGGGGACTTCACAAGAGACCCAGTACTTC. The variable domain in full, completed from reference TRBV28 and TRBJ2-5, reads DVKVTQSSRYLVKRTGEKVFLECVQDMDHENMFWYRQDPGLGLRLIYFSYDVKMKEKGDIPEGYSVSREKKERFSLILESASTNQTSMYLCASSPGTSQETQYFGPGTRLLVL.

DNA for the CDR3: TGCAGCGTTGCAACTAGCGGGAAGGGAGGTGAGCAGTTCTTC. Translated, it gives CSVATSGKGGEQFF. The chain recombines TRBV29-1 with TRBJ2-1, with 10 bases matching TRBD2. CDR1 SQVTM and CDR2 ANQGSEA come from the germline V gene. The ends lost 4 bases at V and 9 bases at J; junction bases unmatched: 9. This CDR3 comprises 14 residues.

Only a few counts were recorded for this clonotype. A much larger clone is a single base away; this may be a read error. CDR3 sequence (DNA): TGTGCCCGCAGTTACACCGGGGAGCTGTTTTTT. Translated: CARSYTGELFF. The chain recombines TRBV28 with TRBJ2-2; D unclear. The length of the CDR3 is 11 residues. Per germline, CDR1 MDHEN and CDR2 SYDVKM.

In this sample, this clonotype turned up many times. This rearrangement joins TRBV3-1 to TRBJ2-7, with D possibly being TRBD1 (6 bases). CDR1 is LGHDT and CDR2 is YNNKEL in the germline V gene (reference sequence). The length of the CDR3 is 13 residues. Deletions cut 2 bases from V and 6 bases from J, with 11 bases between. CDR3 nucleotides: TGTGCCAGCAGCCAACAACAGGGTACCGAGCAGTACTTC. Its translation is CASSQQQGTEQYF.

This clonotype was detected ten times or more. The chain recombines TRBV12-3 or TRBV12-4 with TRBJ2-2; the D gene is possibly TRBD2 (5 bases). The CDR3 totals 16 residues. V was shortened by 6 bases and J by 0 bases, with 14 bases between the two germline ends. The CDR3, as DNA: TGTGCCAGCAGCCAGATAAGCGGCCCGAACACCGGGGAGCTGTTTTTT. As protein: CASSQISGPNTGELFF.

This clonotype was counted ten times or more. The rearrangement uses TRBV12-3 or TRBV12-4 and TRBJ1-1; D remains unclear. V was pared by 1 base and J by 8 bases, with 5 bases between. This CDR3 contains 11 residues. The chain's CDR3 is CASSLGQEAFF. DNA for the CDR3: TGTGCCAGCAGTTTAGGGCAGGAAGCTTTCTTT.

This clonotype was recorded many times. The CDR3 sequence is CASSFGTNENQPQHF. CDR3 DNA sequence: TGCGCCAGCAGCTTCGGGACGAACGAGAATCAGCCCCAGCATTTT. The J gene is TRBJ1-5, the V gene TRBV5-1, with D possibly being TRBD1 (5 bases). V lost 2 bases and J lost 4, with 13 bases in between. From germline, CDR1 is SGHRS and CDR2 YFSETQ. The CDR3 consists of 15 residues.

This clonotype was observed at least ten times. The DNA of the CDR3 is TGTGCCAGCAGCGTAGACAGGGGGAACACTGAAGCTTTCTTT. It encodes CASSVDRGNTEAFF. The rearrangement uses TRBV9 and TRBJ1-1; 7 bases map to TRBD1. The CDR3 loop spans 14 amino acids. The germline V gene encodes CDR1 SGDLS and CDR2 YYNGEE. Trimming removed 0 bases from V and 1 base from J; junction bases left unmatched: 0.

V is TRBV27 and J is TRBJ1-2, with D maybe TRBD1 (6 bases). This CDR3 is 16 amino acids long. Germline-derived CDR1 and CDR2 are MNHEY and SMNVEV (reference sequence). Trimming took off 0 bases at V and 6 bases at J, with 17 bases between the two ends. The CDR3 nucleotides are TGTGCCAGCAGTTTATCGATCGGGGGGCTCCCCGATGGCTACACCTTC. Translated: CASSLSIGGLPDGYTF.

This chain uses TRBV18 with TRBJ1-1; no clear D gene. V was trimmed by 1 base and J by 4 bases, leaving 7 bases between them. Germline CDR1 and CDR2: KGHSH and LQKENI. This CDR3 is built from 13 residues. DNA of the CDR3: TGTGCCAGCTCACCACGGCAGACCACTGAAGCTTTCTTT. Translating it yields CASSPRQTTEAFF.

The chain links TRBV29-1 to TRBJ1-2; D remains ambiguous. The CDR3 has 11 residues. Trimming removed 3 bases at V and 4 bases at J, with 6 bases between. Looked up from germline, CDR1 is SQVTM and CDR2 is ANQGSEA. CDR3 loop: CSVEGAYGYTF. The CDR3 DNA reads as TGCAGCGTTGAGGGAGCCTATGGCTACACCTTC.

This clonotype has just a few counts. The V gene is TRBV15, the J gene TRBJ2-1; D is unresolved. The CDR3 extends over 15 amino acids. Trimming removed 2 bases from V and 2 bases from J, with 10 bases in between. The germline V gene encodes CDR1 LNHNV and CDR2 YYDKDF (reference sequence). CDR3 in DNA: TGTGCCACCAGCAGAACTCGAGACCCCTACAATGAGCAGTTCTTC. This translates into CATSRTRDPYNEQFF. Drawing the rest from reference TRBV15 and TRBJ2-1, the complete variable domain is DAMVIQNPRYQVTQFGKPVTLSCSQTLNHNVMYWYQQKSSQAPKLLFHYYDKDFNNEADTPDNFQSRRPNTSFCFLDIRSPGLGDTAMYLCATSRTRDPYNEQFFGPGTRLTVL.

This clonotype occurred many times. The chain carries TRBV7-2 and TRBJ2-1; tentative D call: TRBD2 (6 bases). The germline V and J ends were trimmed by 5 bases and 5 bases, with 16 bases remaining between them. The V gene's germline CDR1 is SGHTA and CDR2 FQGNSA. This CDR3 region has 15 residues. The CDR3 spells CASSAAARENNEQFF. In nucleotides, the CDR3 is TGTGCCAGCAGCGCAGCGGCGCGGGAAAACAATGAGCAGTTCTTC.

The CDR3 sequence: CASSQDLTSYYLEQYF. The CDR3 DNA reads as TGCGCCAGCAGCCAAGATTTGACTAGCTATTATCTCGAGCAGTACTTC. The gene calls are TRBV4-3 and TRBJ2-7, with TRBD2 identical over 7 bases. This CDR3 has 16 residues. Trimming removed 0 bases from V and 6 bases from J; junction bases left unmatched: 11. Germline lookup yields CDR1 LGHNA and CDR2 YSLEER.

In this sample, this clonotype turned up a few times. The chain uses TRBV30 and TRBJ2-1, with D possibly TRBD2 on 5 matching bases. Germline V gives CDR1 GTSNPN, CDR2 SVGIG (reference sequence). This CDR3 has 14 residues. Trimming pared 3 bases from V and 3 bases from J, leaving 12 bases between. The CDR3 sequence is CAWSSGNYYNEQFF. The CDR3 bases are TGTGCCTGGAGCAGCGGAAACTACTACAATGAGCAGTTCTTC. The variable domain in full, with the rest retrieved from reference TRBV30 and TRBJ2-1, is SQTIHQWPATLVQPVGSPLSLECTVEGTSNPNLYWYRQAAGRGLQLLFYSVGIGQISSEVPQNLSASRPQDRQFILSSKKLLLSDSGFYLCAWSSGNYYNEQFFGPGTRLTVL.

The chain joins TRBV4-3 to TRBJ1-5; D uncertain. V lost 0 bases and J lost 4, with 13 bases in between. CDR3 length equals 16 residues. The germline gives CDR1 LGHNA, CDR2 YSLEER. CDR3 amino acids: CASSQDWRQINQPQHF. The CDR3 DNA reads TGCGCCAGCAGCCAAGATTGGCGACAAATTAATCAGCCCCAGCATTTT.

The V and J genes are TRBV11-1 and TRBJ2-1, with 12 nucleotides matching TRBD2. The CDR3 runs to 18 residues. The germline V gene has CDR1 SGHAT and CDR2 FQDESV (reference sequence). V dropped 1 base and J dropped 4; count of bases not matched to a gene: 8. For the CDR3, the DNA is TGTGCCAGCAGCTTAGGGACTAGCGGGAATTCTGGGTACAATGAGCAGTTCTTC. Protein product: CASSLGTSGNSGYNEQFF.

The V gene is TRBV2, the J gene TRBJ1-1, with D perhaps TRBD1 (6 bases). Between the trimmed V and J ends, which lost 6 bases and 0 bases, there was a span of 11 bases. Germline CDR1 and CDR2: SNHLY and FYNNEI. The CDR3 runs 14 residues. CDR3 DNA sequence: TGTGCCAGCAGAGTGGACAGTATGAACACTGAAGCTTTCTTT. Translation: CASRVDSMNTEAFF. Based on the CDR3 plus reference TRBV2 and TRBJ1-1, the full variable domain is EPEVTQTPSHQVTQMGQEVILRCVPISNHLYFYWYRQILGQKVEFLVSFYNNEISEKSEIFDDQFSVERPDGSNFTLKIRSTKLEDSAMYFCASRVDSMNTEAFFGQGTRLTVV.

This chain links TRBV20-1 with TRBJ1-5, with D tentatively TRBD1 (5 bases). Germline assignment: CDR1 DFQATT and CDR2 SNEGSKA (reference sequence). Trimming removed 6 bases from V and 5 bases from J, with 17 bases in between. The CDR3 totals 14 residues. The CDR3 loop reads CSATPGSGDQPQHF. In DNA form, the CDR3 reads TGCAGTGCGACTCCAGGGTCGGGAGATCAGCCCCAGCATTTT.